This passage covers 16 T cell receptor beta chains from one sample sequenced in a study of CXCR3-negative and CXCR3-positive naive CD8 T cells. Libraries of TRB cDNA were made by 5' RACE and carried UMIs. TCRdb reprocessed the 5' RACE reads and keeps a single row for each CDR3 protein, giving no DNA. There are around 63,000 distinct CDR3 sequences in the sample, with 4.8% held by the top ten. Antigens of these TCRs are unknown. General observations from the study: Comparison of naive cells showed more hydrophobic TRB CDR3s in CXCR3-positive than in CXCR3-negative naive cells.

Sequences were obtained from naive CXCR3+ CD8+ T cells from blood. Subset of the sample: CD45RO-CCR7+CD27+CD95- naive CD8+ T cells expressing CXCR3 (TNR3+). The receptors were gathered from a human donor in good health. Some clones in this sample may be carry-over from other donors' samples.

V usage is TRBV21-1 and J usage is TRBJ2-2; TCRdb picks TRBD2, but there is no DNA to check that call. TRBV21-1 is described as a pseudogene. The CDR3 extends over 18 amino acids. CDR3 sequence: CASSSWYRGPSTTGELFF.

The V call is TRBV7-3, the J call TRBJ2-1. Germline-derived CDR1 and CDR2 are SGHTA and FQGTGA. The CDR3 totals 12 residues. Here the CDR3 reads CASSLINNEQFF. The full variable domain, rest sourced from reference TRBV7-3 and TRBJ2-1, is GAGVSQTPSNKVTEKGKYVELRCDPISGHTALYWYRQSLGQGPEFLIYFQGTGAADDSGLPNDRFFAVRPEGSVSTLKIQRTERGDSAVYLCASSLINNEQFFGPGTRLTVL.

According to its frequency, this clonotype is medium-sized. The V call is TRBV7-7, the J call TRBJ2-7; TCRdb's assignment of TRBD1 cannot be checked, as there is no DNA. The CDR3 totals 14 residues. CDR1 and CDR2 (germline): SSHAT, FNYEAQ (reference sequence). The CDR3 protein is CASSPRTVRGEQYF.

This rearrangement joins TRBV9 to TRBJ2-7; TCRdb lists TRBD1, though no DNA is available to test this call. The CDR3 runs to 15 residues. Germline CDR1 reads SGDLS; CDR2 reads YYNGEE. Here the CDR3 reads CASSEGTGGTYEQYF.

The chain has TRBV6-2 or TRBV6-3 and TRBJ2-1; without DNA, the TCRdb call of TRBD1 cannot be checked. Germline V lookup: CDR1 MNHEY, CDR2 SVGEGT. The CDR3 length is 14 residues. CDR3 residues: CASLEGETYNEQFF.

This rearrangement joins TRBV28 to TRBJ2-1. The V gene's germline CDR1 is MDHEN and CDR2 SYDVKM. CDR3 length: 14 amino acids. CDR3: CASSVMGENNEQFF.

The CDR3 region is CASSLAGLTEGTGELFF. This chain links TRBV5-1 with TRBJ2-2; TCRdb's D call of TRBD2 is untestable without DNA. The CDR3 spans 17 residues. Germline V gives CDR1 SGHRS, CDR2 YFSETQ.

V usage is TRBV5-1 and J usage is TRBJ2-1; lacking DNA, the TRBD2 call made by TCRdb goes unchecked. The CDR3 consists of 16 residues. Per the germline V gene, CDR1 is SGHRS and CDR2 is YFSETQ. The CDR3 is CASSPWEASEVNEQFF. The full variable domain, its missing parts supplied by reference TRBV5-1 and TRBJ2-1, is KAGVTQTPRYLIKTRGQQVTLSCSPISGHRSVSWYQQTPGQGLQFLFEYFSETQRNKGNFPGRFSGRQFSNSRSEMNVSTLELGDSALYLCASSPWEASEVNEQFFGPGTRLTVL.

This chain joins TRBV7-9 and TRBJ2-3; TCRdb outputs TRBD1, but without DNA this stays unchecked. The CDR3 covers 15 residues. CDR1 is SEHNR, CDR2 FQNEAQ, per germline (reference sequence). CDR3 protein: CASSLFDGDADTQYF.

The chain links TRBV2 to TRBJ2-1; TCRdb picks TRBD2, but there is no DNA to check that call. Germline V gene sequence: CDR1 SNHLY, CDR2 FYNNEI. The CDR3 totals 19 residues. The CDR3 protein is CASTPGRNSGGAVNNEQFF.

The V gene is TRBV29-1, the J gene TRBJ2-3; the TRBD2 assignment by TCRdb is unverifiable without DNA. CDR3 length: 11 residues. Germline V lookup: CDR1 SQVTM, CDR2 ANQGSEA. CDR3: CSVGAGDTQYF.

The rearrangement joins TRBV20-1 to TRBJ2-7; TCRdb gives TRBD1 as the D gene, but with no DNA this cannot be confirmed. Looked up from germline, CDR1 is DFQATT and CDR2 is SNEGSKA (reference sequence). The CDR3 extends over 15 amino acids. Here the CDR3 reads CSATDPGQGFHEQYF.

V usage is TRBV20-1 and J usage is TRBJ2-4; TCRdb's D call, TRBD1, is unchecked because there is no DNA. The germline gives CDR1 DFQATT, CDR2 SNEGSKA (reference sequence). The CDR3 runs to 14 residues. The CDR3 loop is CSARGGIAKNIQYF.

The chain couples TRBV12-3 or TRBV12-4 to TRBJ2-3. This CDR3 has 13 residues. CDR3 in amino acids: CASSLGDSDTQYF.

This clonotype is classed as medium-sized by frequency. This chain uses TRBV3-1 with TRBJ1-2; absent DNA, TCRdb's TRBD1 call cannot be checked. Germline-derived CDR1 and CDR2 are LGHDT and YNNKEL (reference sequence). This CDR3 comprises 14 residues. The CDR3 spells CASSQGALNYGYTF.

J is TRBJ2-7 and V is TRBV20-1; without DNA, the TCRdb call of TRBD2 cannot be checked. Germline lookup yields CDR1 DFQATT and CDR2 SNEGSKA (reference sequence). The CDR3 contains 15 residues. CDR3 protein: CSARRLAGETYEQYF.